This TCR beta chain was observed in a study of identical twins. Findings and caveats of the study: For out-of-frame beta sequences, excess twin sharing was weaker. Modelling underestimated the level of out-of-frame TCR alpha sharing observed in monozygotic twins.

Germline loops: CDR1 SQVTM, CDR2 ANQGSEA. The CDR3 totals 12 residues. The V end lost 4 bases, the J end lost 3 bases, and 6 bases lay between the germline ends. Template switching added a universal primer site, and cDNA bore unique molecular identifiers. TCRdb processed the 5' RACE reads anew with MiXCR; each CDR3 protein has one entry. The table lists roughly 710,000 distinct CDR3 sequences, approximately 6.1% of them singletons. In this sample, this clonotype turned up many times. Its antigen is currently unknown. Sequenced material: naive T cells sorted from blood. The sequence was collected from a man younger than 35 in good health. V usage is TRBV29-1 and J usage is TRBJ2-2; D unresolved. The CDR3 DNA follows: TGCAGCGTTGGACCTCACACCGGGGAGCTGTTTTTT. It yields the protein CSVGPHTGELFF.